The TCR beta chain described here comes from a study of cytomegalovirus exposure and HLA in healthy donors. The PCR had 60 Vbeta and 13 Jbeta primers. The assay was immunoSEQ multiplex PCR, and TCRdb's table has in-frame clones only and misses some. Seen here are about 140,000 clones, 82% observed once, and the top ten hold more than 2.5%. Germline V CDR1 and CDR2: MNHEY, SVGAGI. After removal of 6 bases from V and 11 bases from J, the junction contained 12 bases not matched to a gene. The CDR3 consists of 14 residues. Healthy donors of bone marrow made up the group. The origin of this receptor is a man between 18 and 29 years old in good health and CMV-seropositive. Source material: PBMCs. The V and J genes are TRBV6-5 and TRBJ1-5, with TRBD1 matching over 8 bases. In DNA, the CDR3 is TGTGCCAGCAGCCGGACAGGGAGCAATATGGCCCAGCATTTT. It translates to CASSRTGSNMAQHF.